This T cell receptor beta chain is from a study of T cell repertoires in ileal Crohn's disease. Study context: At postoperative colonoscopy, neoterminal ileum biopsies were taken as M6.

The count of this clone is one. This CDR3 is built from 15 residues. CDR1 and CDR2 from the germline V gene are SGHKS and YYEKEE (reference sequence). With 0 bases removed from V and 0 bases from J, the gap between germline ends came to 10 bases. Described time point: neoterminal ileum biopsy at postoperative endoscopy, about 6 months after surgery. Clones were sequenced by immunoSEQ multiplex PCR, and TCRdb holds only the in-frame ones, with some missing. The sample carries around 3,100 clones, roughly 90% recorded once. The chain combines TRBV5-5 with TRBJ2-7, with D possibly TRBD1 on 6 matching bases. The sample taken for sequencing was ileal tissue. The receptor's source is an adult with Crohn's disease. CDR3 bases: TGTGCCAGCAGCTTGGACGGACAGCCCTCCTACGAGCAGTACTTC. This sequence encodes CASSLDGQPSYEQYF.